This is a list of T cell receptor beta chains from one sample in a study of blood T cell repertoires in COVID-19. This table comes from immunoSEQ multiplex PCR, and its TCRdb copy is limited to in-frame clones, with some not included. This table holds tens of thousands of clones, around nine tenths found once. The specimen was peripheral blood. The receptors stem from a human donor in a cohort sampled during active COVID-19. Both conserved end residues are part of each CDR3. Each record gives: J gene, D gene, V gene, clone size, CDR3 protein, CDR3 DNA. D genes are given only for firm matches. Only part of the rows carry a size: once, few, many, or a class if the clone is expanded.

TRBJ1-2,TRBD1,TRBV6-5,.,CASSPTGDGYTF,TGTGCCAGCAGTCCCACAGGGGATGGCTACACCTTC
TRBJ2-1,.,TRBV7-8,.,CASSSTHGTYSYNEQFF,TGTGCCAGCAGCTCGACGCACGGGACTTACTCCTACAATGAGCAGTTCTTC
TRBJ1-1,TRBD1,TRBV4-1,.,CASSQLRGTGVNTEAFF,TGCGCCAGCAGCCAACTAAGGGGCACAGGGGTGAACACTGAAGCTTTCTTT
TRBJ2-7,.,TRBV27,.,CASSLSVGPYEQYF,TGTGCCAGCAGTTTATCCGTTGGGCCCTACGAGCAGTACTTC
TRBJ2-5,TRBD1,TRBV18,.,CASSPTGTETQYF,TGTGCCAGCTCACCGACAGGGACAGAGACCCAGTACTTC
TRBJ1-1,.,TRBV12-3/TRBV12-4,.,CASRIRNTEAFF,TGTGCCAGCAGGATTAGGAACACTGAAGCTTTCTTT
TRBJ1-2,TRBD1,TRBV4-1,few,CASSLFDRGRDGYTF,TGCGCCAGCAGCCTATTCGACAGGGGCCGGGATGGCTACACCTTC
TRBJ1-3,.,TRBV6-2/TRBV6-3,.,CASSYHTGSSGNTIYF,TGTGCCAGCAGTTACCATACCGGGAGCTCTGGAAACACCATATATTTT
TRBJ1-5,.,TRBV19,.,CASSSWTAQPQHF,TGTGCCAGTAGTTCTTGGACAGCTCAGCCCCAGCATTTT
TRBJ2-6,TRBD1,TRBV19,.,CASSTGTGALAGANVLTF,TGTGCCAGTAGTACCGGGACAGGAGCCTTAGCCGGGGCCAACGTCCTGACTTTC
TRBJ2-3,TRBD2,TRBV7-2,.,CASSLVGGWVDTQYF,TGTGCCAGCAGCTTAGTGGGGGGGTGGGTCGATACGCAGTATTTT
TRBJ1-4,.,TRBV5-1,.,CASSLQGANEKLFF,TGCGCCAGCAGCTTGCAAGGGGCTAATGAAAAACTGTTTTTT
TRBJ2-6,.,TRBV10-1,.,CASSRVRPPGANVLTF,TGCGCCAGCAGCCGAGTGAGGCCGCCTGGGGCCAACGTCCTGACTTTC